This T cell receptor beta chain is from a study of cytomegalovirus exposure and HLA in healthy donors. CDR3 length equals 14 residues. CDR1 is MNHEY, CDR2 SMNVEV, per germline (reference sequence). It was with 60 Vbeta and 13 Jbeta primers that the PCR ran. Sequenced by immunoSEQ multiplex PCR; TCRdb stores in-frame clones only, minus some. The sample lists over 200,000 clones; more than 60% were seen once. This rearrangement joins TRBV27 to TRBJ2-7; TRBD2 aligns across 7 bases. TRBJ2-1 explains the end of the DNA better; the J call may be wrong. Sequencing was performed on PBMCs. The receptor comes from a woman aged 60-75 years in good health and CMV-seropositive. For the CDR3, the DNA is TGTGCCAGCAGTTTCTTTACTAGCGTCAATGAGCAGTTCTTC. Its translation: CASSFFTSVNEQFF.